Listed below are T cell receptor beta chains from one sample, sequenced in a study of PD-1 blockade in classical Hodgkin lymphoma. Using immunoSEQ multiplex PCR, the repertoire was profiled, and TCRdb retains in-frame clones only, with some absent. The table records some 95,000 clones, less than 95% of them present only once. The source was peripheral blood mononuclear cells (PBMCs), collected before the fourth cycle of nivolumab. The receptors were sampled from a human donor with classical Hodgkin lymphoma. Each CDR3 is given with its conserved first and last residue. The D gene is left open where the match is weak. Only part of the rows carry a size: once, few, many, or a class if the clone is expanded.

V gene	J gene	D gene	clone size	CDR3 DNA	CDR3 protein
TRBV9	TRBJ2-7	NA	NA	TGTGCCAGCAGCGAGGGGGGTAGGACGAGGAGCGAGCAGTACTTC	CASSEGGRTRSEQYF
TRBV2	TRBJ2-5	NA	NA	TGTGCCAGCACTGAGGAGACCCAGTACTTC	CASTEETQYF
TRBV5-6	TRBJ1-4	NA	NA	TGTGCCAGCAGCGCGGGCAGGAAAAATGAAAAACTGTTTTTT	CASSAGRKNEKLFF
TRBV7-6	TRBJ1-4	NA	NA	TGTGCCAGCAGCTCAAATGCGGGGTTCGGTGAAAAACTGTTTTTT	CASSSNAGFGEKLFF
TRBV25-1	TRBJ2-1	NA	NA	TGTGCCAGCCAGGGGTACAATGAGCAGTTCTTC	CASQGYNEQFF
TRBV30	TRBJ2-3	NA	NA	TGTGCCTGGAGTTTCGGCGGGACTAGCACAGATACGCAGTATTTT	CAWSFGGTSTDTQYF
TRBV19	TRBJ1-1	TRBD1	NA	TGTGCCAGTACCCGGGACAGGAACACTGAAGCTTTCTTT	CASTRDRNTEAFF
TRBV7-9	TRBJ2-3	TRBD2	NA	TGTGCCAGCCGTGGGGTAGCGGGGGGCTACACAGATACGCAGTATTTT	CASRGVAGGYTDTQYF
TRBV6-5	TRBJ2-7	TRBD2	once	TGTGCCAGCAGTCCCCGCGGGGGTAGATCCTACGAGCAGTACTTC	CASSPRGGRSYEQYF
TRBV27	TRBJ1-1	TRBD1	NA	TGTGCCAGCAGTTTTCGACAGGGGAGTTTCACTGAAGCTTTCTTT	CASSFRQGSFTEAFF
TRBV29-1	TRBJ2-1	NA	NA	TGCAGCGTTGGGGGTCGCAATGAGCAGTTCTTC	CSVGGRNEQFF
TRBV7-3	TRBJ2-1	TRBD2	NA	TGTGCCAGCAGCTTTAAACCCGCGGGGGGGCGACAGTTCTTC	CASSFKPAGGRQFF
TRBV6-6	TRBJ2-5	NA	once	TGTGCCAGCAGTTACGGCGGGGAGGAGACCCAGTACTTC	CASSYGGEETQYF
TRBV23-1	TRBJ2-7	NA	NA	TGCGCCAGCAGTCAAGAACGTAGGAATTACGAGCAGTACTTC	CASSQERRNYEQYF
TRBV4-1	TRBJ1-5	NA	NA	TGCGCCAGCAGCCTAGAGGGACATAGCAATCAGCCCCAGCATTTT	CASSLEGHSNQPQHF
TRBV15	TRBJ2-5	NA	NA	TGTGCCACCAGCAGAGCGGGGCCCCAGGGGACCCAGTACTTC	CATSRAGPQGTQYF
TRBV27	TRBJ2-7	TRBD1	NA	TGTGCCAGCAGTTTCCTGGACAGGGGACACGAGCAGTACTTC	CASSFLDRGHEQYF
TRBV11-2	TRBJ2-5	NA	NA	TGTGCCAGCAGCTTACAGGGAACGTTCCAAGAGACCCAGTACTTC	CASSLQGTFQETQYF
TRBV9	TRBJ1-1	NA	NA	TGTGCCAGCAGCGTAGAACGGACCCGGGGGGCAAACACTGAAGCTTTCTTT	CASSVERTRGANTEAFF
TRBV7-8	TRBJ2-2	TRBD2	NA	TGTGCCTGGGGACTTAGCGGGGGAGCTACCGGGGAGCTGTTTTTT	CAWGLSGGATGELFF
TRBV6-5	TRBJ1-1	NA	NA	TGTGCCAGCAGTTACAGGCAGGGAAGGCGCGGAACTGAAGCTTTCTTT	CASSYRQGRRGTEAFF
TRBV6-1	TRBJ1-4	TRBD1	NA	TGTGCCAGCAGTGAAGATGAAGGAGGGGGCCATGAAAAACTGTTTTTT	CASSEDEGGGHEKLFF
TRBV5-1	TRBJ2-3	TRBD1	NA	TGCGCCAGCAGCTTGGACAGGGGGCGTATAGATACGCAGTATTTT	CASSLDRGRIDTQYF
TRBV5-5	TRBJ1-4	NA	NA	TGTGCCAGCAGCTCCCCCTCTCGGGTGAGAGAAAAACTGTTTTTT	CASSSPSRVREKLFF
TRBV7-2	TRBJ1-6	NA	once	TGTGCCAGCAGCCTCACCTCACAGGGTGGGAATTCACCCCTCCACTTT	CASSLTSQGGNSPLHF
TRBV5-3	TRBJ2-3	NA	NA	TGTGCCACAAGTCAGGGCACAGATACGCAGTATTTT	CATSQGTDTQYF
TRBV25-1	TRBJ1-2	NA	NA	TGTGCCAGCACCGTGGGGGGTAGAGACTATGGCTACACCTTC	CASTVGGRDYGYTF
TRBV19	TRBJ1-4	NA	NA	TGTGCCAGTAAGAGATCAACTAATGAAAAACTGTTTTTT	CASKRSTNEKLFF
TRBV4-2	TRBJ2-7	NA	NA	TGTGCCAGCAGCCAATGGGAGACCTACGAGCAGTACTTC	CASSQWETYEQYF
TRBV27	TRBJ1-1	NA	NA	TGTGCCAGCAGTTTTCTGGGGGGCCTGAACACTGAAGCTTTCTTT	CASSFLGGLNTEAFF
TRBV4-3	TRBJ2-7	NA	NA	TGCGCCAGCAGCCAAGAGGGGGGGCTCCCCTACGAGCAGTACTTC	CASSQEGGLPYEQYF
TRBV9	TRBJ1-2	NA	NA	TGTGCCAGCAGCGTTAGTCAGGGGCTGGGAAATGGCTACACCTTC	CASSVSQGLGNGYTF
TRBV15	TRBJ2-7	TRBD1	NA	TGTGCCACCAGCATGGGACAGCTCTCCTACGAGCAGTACTTC	CATSMGQLSYEQYF
TRBV27	TRBJ1-2	NA	few	TGTGCCAGCAGTTTGAAGGGCGGTAGCTATGGCTACACCTTC	CASSLKGGSYGYTF
TRBV29-1	TRBJ2-1	TRBD1	NA	TGCAGCGTTGAGGGGACCGGGACAGGGACCTACAATGAGCAGTTCTTC	CSVEGTGTGTYNEQFF
TRBV2	TRBJ2-7	TRBD1	NA	TGTGCCAGCAGAGGTGACAGGGGGTTTGACGAGCAGTACTTC	CASRGDRGFDEQYF
TRBV7-2	TRBJ1-2	TRBD1	NA	TGTGCCAGCAGCTCAGGACAGGCACGAGCTAACTATGGCTACACCTTC	CASSSGQARANYGYTF
TRBV6-5	TRBJ1-2	NA	NA	TGTGCCAGCAGGGTTGCAGGGGCTGGCGGCTACACCTTC	CASRVAGAGGYTF
TRBV7-8	TRBJ2-7	NA	once	TGTGCCAGCAGCTTAGAATGGGGGGCGAGCTACGAGCAGTACTTC	CASSLEWGASYEQYF
TRBV7-2	TRBJ2-2	NA	NA	TGTGCCAGCAGCTTTTCCGGGACTCTGAACACCGGGGAGCTGTTTTTT	CASSFSGTLNTGELFF
TRBV7-2	TRBJ2-1	TRBD1	NA	TGTGCCAGCAGCTTAGAGGGACAGGCATACAATGAGCAGTTCTTC	CASSLEGQAYNEQFF
TRBV2	TRBJ2-7	NA	once	TGTGCCAGCAGTGTTTTACAGGGAAGTCACGAGCAGTACTTC	CASSVLQGSHEQYF
TRBV7-6	TRBJ1-1	TRBD1	NA	TGTGCCAGCAGCTTTGACAGGGGATTAAGCACTGAAGCTTTCTTT	CASSFDRGLSTEAFF
TRBV6-5	TRBJ2-1	NA	NA	TGTGCCAGCAGTTTCACAGGGAAAAGCTCCTACAATGAGCAGTTCTTC	CASSFTGKSSYNEQFF
TRBV4-2	TRBJ2-5	TRBD2	NA	TGTGCCAGCAGCCAAGTGGGACTAGCGGGGGAACAAGAGACCCAGTACTTC	CASSQVGLAGEQETQYF
TRBV27	TRBJ2-5	TRBD1	NA	TGTGCCAGCAGTTTTTCAGGGGGCCAGACCCAGTACTTC	CASSFSGGQTQYF
TRBV10-3	TRBJ2-5	TRBD2	NA	TGTGCCATCAGGAGGACTAGCGGGCGCCAAGAGACCCAGTACTTC	CAIRRTSGRQETQYF
TRBV29-1	TRBJ2-5	NA	NA	TGCAGCGTATTACCAGGGCCCCAGTACCAAGAGACCCAGTACTTC	CSVLPGPQYQETQYF
TRBV5-4	TRBJ2-5	NA	NA	TGTGCCAGCAGCTTGAATGTCAGGGTAGGGGAGACCCAGTACTTC	CASSLNVRVGETQYF
TRBV29-1	TRBJ1-5	NA	NA	TGCAGCGTTGCGGCACTTGATCAGCCCCAGCATTTT	CSVAALDQPQHF
TRBV28	TRBJ2-2	NA	NA	TGTGCCAGCAGTTTTCCCAGTTTAAACACCGGGGAGCTGTTTTTT	CASSFPSLNTGELFF
TRBV21-1	TRBJ2-1	NA	NA	TGTGCCAGCAGCAAAGGAAGGGAGGGGCAGTTCTTC	CASSKGREGQFF
TRBV6-1	TRBJ1-2	NA	once	TGTGCCAGCAGTGAAGAGGCAAGGGGCGCGACCCCTAACTATGGCTACACCTTC	CASSEEARGATPNYGYTF
TRBV5-1	TRBJ2-7	TRBD2	NA	TGCGCCAGCAGCTTGGAGGCACTAGCGGGGGGTGGCTCCTACGAGCAGTACTTC	CASSLEALAGGGSYEQYF
TRBV11-1	TRBJ2-3	TRBD2	NA	TGTGCCAGCAGCTTAGAGCCTAGCGGGGGGACAGATACGCAGTATTTT	CASSLEPSGGTDTQYF
TRBV7-3	TRBJ1-2	NA	NA	TGTGCCAGCAGCTTAACGGGCGGGGACCATGGCTACACCTTC	CASSLTGGDHGYTF
TRBV11-2	TRBJ2-2	NA	NA	TGTGCCAGCAGCTTAGATAGGGTTCCCGGGGAGCTGTTTTTT	CASSLDRVPGELFF